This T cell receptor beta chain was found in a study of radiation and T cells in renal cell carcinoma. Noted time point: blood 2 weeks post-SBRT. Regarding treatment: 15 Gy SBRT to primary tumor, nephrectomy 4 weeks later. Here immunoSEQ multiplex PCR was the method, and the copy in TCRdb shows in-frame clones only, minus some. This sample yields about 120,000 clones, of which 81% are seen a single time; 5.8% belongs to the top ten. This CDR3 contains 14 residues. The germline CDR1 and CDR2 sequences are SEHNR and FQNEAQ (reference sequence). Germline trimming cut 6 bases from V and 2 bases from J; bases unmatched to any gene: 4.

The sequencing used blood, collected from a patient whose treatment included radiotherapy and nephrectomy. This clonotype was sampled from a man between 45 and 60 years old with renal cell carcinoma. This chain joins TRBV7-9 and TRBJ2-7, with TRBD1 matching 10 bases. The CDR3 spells CASRSGTGAYEQYF. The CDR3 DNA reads TGTGCCAGCAGATCCGGGACAGGGGCCTACGAGCAGTACTTC. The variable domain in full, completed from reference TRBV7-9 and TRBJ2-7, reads DTGVSQNPRHKITKRGQNVTFRCDPISEHNRLYWYRQTLGQGPEFLTYFQNEAQLEKSRLLSDRFSAERPKGSFSTLEIQRTEQGDSAMYLCASRSGTGAYEQYFGPGTRLTVT.